This T cell receptor (beta chain) was retrieved from a study of blood T cells in healthy people across ages. For the study at large: With template switching, about one barcoded beta molecule was captured per two T cells.

The CDR3 spans 15 residues. Germline values: CDR1 MNHEY, CDR2 SVGEGT. Trimming stripped 0 bases from V and 1 base from J, with 8 bases between. This clonotype has more than one count but fewer than ten. Its antigen is still unknown. Study-wide points: Whereas aged donors had fewer naive CD4+ cells, long-lived donors had more of them and higher diversity. PBMC samples, being unsorted, prevented any conclusive comparison of naive and antigen-experienced cells.

Extraction yielded at least 5 micrograms of total RNA per sample. Alongside a J-beta primer mix, a sample-barcoded 5' primer served in a second PCR lasting roughly 6 to 11 cycles. From the 5' RACE reads, TCRdb called clonotypes with MiXCR, one entry per CDR3 protein. There are hundreds of thousands of distinct CDR3 sequences in the sample; around 25% occur only once, and just under 9.5% lies in the top ten. In addition, the sample was reused for a study of T cells of mothers and their children.

Material: blood. This chain joins TRBV6-2 or TRBV6-3 and TRBJ2-3, with D perhaps TRBD1 (5 bases). This sequence was found in a boy younger than 18 in good health. This CDR3 is CASSYSKGGTDTQYF. CDR3 in DNA: TGTGCCAGCAGTTACTCGAAAGGGGGCACAGATACGCAGTATTTT.